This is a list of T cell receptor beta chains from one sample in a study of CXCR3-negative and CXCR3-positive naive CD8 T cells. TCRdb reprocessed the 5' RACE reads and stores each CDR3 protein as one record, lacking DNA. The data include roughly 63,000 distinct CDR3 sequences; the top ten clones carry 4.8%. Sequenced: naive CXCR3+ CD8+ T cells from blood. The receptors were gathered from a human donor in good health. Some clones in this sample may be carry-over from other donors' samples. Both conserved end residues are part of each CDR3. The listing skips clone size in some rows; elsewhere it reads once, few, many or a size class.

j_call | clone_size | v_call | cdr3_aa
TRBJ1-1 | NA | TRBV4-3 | CASSQVGTGAEAFF
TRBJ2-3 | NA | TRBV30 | CAWSAVRTDTQYF
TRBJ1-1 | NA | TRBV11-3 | CASGGTGSEAFF
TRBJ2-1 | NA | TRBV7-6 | CASSLGSGRLVNEQFF
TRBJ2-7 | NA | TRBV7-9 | CASSLTGWEQYF
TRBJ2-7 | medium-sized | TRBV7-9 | CASSLDGGLEHF
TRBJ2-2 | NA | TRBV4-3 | CASSQEFQTGDLTMNITGELFF
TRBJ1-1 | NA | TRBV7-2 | CASSYWDVSTEAFF
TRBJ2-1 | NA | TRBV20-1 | CSASNAGGITRSSYNEQFF
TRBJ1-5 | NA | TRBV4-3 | CASSLYEGQPQHF
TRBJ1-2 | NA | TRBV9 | CASTKVLDYGYTF
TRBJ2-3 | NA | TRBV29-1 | CSVAGGVLDTDTQYF
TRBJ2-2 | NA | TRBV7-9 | CASSSGPGTNTGELFF
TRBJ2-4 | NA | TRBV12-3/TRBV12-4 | CASTETGPKNIQYF
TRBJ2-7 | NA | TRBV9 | CASSDNLAEGGREQYF
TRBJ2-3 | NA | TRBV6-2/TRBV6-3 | CASSYSTGASTDTQYF
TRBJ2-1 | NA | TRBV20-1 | CSARDLRLAGVSYNEQFF
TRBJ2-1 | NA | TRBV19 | CASSFGSGGADEQFF
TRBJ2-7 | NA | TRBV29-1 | CSVEEDSRGSYEQYF
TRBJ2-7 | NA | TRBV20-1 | CSASSGTSYEQYF